The present T cell receptor beta chain was sequenced within a study of blood T cell repertoires in COVID-19. The V gene lost 3 bases and the J gene lost 5 bases, with 11 bases spanning the gap. CDR1 and CDR2 from the germline V gene are LNHDA and SQIVND (reference sequence). The CDR3 extends over 13 amino acids. The study recruited people aged about 18 to 90 years across about two dozen US areas. Allocation to cohorts depended on clinical history reported by the participants. This table comes from immunoSEQ multiplex PCR, and its TCRdb copy is limited to in-frame clones, with some not included. The table has about 400,000 clones, about 90% seen once.

The V gene is TRBV19, the J gene TRBJ2-7, with D tentatively TRBD2 (6 bases). Sample: PBMCs or T cells enriched from blood (not recorded which). This receptor was identified in a middle-aged man in a cohort exposed to, infected with or recovered from COVID-19 (not recorded which). The CDR3 DNA follows: TGTGCCAGTAGTATTAGGAGGGGCGACGAGCAGTACTTC. It yields the protein CASSIRRGDEQYF.